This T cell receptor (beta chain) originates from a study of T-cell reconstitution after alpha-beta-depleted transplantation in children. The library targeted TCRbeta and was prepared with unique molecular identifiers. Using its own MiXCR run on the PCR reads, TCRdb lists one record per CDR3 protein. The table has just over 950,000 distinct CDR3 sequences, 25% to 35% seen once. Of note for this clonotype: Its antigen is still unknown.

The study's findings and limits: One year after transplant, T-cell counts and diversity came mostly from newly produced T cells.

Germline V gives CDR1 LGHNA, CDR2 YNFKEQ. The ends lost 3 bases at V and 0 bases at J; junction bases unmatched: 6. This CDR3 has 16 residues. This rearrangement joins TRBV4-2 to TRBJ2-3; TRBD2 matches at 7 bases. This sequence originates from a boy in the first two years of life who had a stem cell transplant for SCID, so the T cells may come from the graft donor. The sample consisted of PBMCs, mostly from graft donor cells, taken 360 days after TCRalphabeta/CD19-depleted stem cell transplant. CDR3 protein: CASSHPSGASTDTQYF. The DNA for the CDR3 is TGTGCCAGCAGCCACCCGAGCGGGGCTAGCACAGATACGCAGTATTTT.